This T cell receptor beta chain emerged from a study of post-analysis software for immune sequencing data. Study-level information: Relapsing-remitting, secondary progressive and progressive-relapsing forms made up the multiple sclerosis disease courses.

A note on this clonotype: Its specificity is unknown.

Tagging with unique molecular identifiers was a feature of the TCR beta cDNA libraries. TCRdb processed the PCR reads anew with MiXCR; each CDR3 protein has one entry. The table records 750,000 to 900,000 distinct CDR3 sequences, 35% to 55% of them present only once. Study conclusions and caveats: TRBV segments more frequent in patients than in controls numbered about 5 and included TRBV5-6, TRBV5-1 and TRBV20-1. Analysis by F measure revealed that same-batch samples clustered strongly together. The normalized Chao1 diversity of multiple sclerosis patients was significantly lower than that of controls.

The CDR3 sequence is 15 residues long. Germline V CDR1 and CDR2: DFQATT, SNEGSKA (reference sequence). Between the trimmed V and J ends, which lost 6 bases and 7 bases, there was a span of 23 bases. This chain uses TRBV20-1 with TRBJ2-3, with a possible D match to TRBD1 (6 bases). Sequenced material: blood. This receptor was obtained from a girl aged 5 to 17 with multiple sclerosis. The CDR3 sequence: CSARRGTNNRYTQYF. The CDR3, as DNA: TGCAGTGCCCGAAGGGGGACGAATAACAGGTATACGCAGTATTTT.